This entry features one TCR beta chain sequence. The antigen is unknown. This sample includes further DNA sequences coding for the same CDR3. This CDR3 contains 16 residues. The germline gives CDR1 SGHTA, CDR2 FQGNSA. Germline trimming cut 0 bases from V and 2 bases from J; bases unmatched to any gene: 3. The PCR was carried out with 60 Vbeta primers and 13 Jbeta primers. The repertoire was sequenced with immunoSEQ multiplex PCR; TCRdb's copy has only in-frame clones and lacks some. Of over 150,000 clones listed, more than 80% are singletons. This sample is drawn from a study of cytomegalovirus exposure and HLA in healthy donors. Study-level findings and limits: Sequence variants that were highly shared formed a cluster that was likely a sequencing artifact.

Sequencing was performed on PBMCs. The clonotype originates from a woman aged 45 to 65 in good health and CMV-seronegative. The V gene is TRBV7-2, the J gene TRBJ2-2; 7 nucleotides align to TRBD2. CDR3 amino acids: CASSLAGGSNTGELFF. The CDR3 bases are TGTGCCAGCAGCTTAGCGGGGGGGTCCAACACCGGGGAGCTGTTTTTT.